This T cell receptor (beta chain) was identified in a study of PD-L1 blockade in urothelial cancer. As for the study in general: The year 2014 saw patients start atezolizumab, 1,200 mg intravenously every 3 weeks. The median T cell count in blood samples was more than 110,000. Anywhere from 0 to 3 prior chemotherapy regimens had been received by patients. Study observations and caveats: Patients with below-median pretreatment blood clonality survived longer.

Measured with immunoSEQ multiplex PCR; TCRdb has only the in-frame clones, and not every one. The sample records around 110,000 clones, more than 85% being singletons. The germline V gene encodes CDR1 SNHLY and CDR2 FYNNEI. V shed 1 base and J shed 7 bases, with 19 bases lying between them. The CDR3 is made up of 16 amino acids. The time point: peripheral blood 6 weeks after treatment start. In the case of this clone: Its antigen is not identified.

Sequencing was performed on PBMCs, taken around atezolizumab (anti-PD-L1) treatment. This TCR was recovered from a man aged 55-75 years with urothelial cancer. The chain recombines TRBV2 with TRBJ2-5, with D possibly matching TRBD2 (6 bases). The CDR3 DNA reads TGTGCCAGCAGTGAAGAGGAGGGACCGGGAGTCGGGACCCAGTACTTC. Translating gives CASSEEEGPGVGTQYF.